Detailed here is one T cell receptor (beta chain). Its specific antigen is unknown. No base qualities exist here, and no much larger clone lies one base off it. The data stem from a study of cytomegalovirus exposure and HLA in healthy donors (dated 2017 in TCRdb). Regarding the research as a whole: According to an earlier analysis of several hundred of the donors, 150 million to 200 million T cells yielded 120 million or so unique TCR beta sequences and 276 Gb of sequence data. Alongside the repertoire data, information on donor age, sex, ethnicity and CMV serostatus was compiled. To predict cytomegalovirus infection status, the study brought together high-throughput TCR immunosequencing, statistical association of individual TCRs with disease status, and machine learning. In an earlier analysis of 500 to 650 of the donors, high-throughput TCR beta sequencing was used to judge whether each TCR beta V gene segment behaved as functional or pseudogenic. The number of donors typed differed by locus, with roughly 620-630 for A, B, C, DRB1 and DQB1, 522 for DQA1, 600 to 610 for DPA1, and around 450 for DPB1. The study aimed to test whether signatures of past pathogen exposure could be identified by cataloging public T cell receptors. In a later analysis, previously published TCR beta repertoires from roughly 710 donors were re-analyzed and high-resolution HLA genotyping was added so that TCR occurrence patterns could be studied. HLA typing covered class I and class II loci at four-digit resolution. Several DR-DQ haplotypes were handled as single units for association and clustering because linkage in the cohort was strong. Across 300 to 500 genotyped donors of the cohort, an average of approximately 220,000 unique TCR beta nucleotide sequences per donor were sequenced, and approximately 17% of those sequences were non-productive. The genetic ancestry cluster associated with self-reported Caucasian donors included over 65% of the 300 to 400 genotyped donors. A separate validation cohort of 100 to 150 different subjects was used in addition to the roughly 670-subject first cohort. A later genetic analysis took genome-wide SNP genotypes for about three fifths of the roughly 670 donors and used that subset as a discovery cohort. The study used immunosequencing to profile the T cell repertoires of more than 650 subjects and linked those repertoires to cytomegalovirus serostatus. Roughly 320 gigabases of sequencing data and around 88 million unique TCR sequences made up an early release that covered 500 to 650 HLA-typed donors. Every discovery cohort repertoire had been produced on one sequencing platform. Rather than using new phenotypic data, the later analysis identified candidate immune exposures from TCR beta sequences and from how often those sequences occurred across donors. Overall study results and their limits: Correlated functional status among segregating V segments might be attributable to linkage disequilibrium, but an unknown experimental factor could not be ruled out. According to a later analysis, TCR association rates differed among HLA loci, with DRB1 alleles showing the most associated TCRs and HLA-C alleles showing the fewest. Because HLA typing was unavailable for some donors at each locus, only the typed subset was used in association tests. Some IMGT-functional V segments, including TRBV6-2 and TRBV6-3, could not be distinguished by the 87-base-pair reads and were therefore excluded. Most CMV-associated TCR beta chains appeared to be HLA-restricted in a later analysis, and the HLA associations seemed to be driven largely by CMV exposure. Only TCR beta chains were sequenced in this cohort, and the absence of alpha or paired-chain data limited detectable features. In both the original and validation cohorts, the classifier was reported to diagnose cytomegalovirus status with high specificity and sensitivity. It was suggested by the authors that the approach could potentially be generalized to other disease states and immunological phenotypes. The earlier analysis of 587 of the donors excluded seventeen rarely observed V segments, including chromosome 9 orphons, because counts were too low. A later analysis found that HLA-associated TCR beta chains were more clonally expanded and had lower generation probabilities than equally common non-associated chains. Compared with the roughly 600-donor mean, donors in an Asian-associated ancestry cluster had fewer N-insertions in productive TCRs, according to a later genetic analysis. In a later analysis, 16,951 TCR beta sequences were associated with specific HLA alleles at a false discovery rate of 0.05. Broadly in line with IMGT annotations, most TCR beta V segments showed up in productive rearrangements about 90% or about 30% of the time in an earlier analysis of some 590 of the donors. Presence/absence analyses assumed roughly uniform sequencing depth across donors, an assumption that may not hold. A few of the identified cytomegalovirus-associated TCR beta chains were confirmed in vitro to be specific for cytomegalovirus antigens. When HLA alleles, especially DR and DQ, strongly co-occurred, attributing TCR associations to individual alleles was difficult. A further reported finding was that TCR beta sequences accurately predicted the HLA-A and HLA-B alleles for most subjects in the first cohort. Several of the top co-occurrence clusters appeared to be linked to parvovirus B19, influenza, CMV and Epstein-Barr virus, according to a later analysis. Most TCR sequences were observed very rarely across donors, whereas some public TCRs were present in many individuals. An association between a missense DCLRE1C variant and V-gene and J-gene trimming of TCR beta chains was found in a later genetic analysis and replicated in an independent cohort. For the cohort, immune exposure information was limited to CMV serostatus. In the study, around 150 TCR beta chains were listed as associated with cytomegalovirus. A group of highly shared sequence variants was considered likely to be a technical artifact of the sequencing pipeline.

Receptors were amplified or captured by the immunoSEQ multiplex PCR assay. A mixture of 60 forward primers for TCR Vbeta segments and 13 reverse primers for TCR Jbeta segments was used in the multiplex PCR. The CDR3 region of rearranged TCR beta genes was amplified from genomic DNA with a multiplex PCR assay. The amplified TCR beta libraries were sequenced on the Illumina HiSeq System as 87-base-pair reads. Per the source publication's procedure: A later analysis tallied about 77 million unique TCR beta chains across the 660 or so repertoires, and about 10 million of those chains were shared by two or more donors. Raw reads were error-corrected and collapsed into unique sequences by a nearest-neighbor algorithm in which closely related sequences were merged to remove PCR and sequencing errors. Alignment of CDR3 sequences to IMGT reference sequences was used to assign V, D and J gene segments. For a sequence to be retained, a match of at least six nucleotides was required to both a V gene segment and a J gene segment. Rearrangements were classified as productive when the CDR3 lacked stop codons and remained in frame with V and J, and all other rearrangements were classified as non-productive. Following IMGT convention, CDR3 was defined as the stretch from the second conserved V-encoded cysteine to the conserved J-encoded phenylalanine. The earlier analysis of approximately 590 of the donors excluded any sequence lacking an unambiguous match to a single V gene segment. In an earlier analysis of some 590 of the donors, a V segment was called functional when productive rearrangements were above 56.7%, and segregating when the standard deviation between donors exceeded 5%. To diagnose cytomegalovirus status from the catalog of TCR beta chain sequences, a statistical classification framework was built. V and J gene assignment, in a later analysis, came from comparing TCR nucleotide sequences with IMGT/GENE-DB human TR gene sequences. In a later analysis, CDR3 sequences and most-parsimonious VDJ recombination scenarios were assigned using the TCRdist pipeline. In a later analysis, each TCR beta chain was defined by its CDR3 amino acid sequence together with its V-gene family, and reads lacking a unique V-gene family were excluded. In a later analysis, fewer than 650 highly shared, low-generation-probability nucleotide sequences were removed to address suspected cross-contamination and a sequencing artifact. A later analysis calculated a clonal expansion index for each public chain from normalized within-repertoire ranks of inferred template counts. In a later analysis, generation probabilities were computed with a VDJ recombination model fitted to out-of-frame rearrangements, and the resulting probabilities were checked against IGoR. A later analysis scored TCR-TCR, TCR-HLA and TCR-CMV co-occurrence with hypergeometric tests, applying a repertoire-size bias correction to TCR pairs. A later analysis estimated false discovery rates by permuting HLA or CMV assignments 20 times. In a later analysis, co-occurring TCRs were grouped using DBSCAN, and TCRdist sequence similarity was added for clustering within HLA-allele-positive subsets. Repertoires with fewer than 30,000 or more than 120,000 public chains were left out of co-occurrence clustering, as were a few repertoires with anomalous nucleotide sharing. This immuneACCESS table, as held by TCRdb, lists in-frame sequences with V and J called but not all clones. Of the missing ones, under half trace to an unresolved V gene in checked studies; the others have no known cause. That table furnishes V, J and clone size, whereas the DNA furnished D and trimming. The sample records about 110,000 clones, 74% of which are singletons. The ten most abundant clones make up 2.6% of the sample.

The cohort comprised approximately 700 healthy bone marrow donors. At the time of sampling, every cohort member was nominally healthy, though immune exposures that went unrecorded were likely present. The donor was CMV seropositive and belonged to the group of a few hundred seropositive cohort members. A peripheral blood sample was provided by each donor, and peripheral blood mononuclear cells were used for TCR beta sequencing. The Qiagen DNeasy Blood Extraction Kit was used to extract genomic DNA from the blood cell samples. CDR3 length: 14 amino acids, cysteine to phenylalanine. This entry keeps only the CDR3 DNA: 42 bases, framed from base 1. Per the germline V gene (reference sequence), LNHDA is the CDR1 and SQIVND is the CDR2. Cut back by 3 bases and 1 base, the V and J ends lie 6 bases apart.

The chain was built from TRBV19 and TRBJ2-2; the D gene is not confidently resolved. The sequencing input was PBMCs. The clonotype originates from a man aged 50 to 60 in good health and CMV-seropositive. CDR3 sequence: CASSIEQNTGELFF. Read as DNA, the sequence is TGTGCCAGTAGTATCGAACAGAACACCGGGGAGCTGTTTTTT.